Listed below are T cell receptor beta chains from one sample, sequenced in a study of T cell responses to AZD1222 COVID-19 vaccine. Profiled with immunoSEQ multiplex PCR; TCRdb holds only in-frame clones, not every one. The sample carries over 200,000 clones, 94% recorded once. Sequenced here: peripheral blood, sampled 28 days after the second dose of the MenACWY control vaccine. The receptors shown here come from an adult who received the MenACWY meningococcal vaccine as a control. CDR3s include the opening cysteine and the closing phenylalanine or tryptophan. A D gene is named only where the DNA matches it firmly. Not every row has a clone size; where given, it reads once, few, many or a size class.

TRBJ1-3,TRBV6-1,once,TRBD1,TGTGCCAGCAGTGAAGGACAGGGGAAAGCTGGAAACACCATATATTTT,CASSEGQGKAGNTIYF
TRBJ1-1,TRBV2,once,.,TGTGCCAGCAGTGCACAGGGCACCACTGAAGCTTTCTTT,CASSAQGTTEAFF
TRBJ2-7,TRBV15,once,TRBD2,TGTGCCACCAGCACAAGAACCCTAGCGGGGGCTCCCCAGCAGTACTTC,CATSTRTLAGAPQQYF
TRBJ2-5,TRBV5-1,.,.,TGCGCCAGCAGGTCTTCGGGTGTCACAGAGACCCAGTACTTC,CASRSSGVTETQYF
TRBJ2-3,TRBV30,.,.,TGTGCCTGCCTGGGCACAGATACGCAGTATTTT,CACLGTDTQYF
TRBJ1-1,TRBV4-2,.,.,TGTGCCAGCAGCCAAGGAGTTGGGCCGAACACTGAAGCTTTCTTT,CASSQGVGPNTEAFF
TRBJ2-7,TRBV30,.,.,TGTGCCTGGAGTTGGGGCCTCAGCTCCTACGAGCAGTACTTC,CAWSWGLSSYEQYF
TRBJ1-1,TRBV2,.,.,TGTGCCAGCGGATTTTCTTTAGGCACTGAAGCTTTCTTT,CASGFSLGTEAFF
TRBJ1-5,TRBV27,.,.,TGTGCCAGCTGGGCCCTGGGGCACAATCAGCCCCAGCATTTT,CASWALGHNQPQHF
TRBJ1-2,TRBV9,once,TRBD1,TGTGCCAGCAGCGCATCGACAGGGGTTGGGGGCTACACCTTC,CASSASTGVGGYTF
TRBJ2-1,TRBV19,once,.,TGTGCCAGTAGATGGGGGGGGCCGGGCAATGAGCAGTTCTTC,CASRWGGPGNEQFF
TRBJ1-1,TRBV7-9,.,.,TGTGCCACCGTCCTACAGGCGAACACTGAAGCTTTCTTT,CATVLQANTEAFF
TRBJ1-2,TRBV25-1,.,TRBD1,TGTGCCAGCAGTGAGACAGGGGGCTCCTATGGCTACACCTTC,CASSETGGSYGYTF
TRBJ1-5,TRBV6-2/TRBV6-3,.,TRBD1,TGTGCCAGCAGTTACAGGGGGCGCATCCAGCCCCAGCATTTT,CASSYRGRIQPQHF
TRBJ2-7,TRBV9,.,TRBD1,TGTGCCAGCAGCCCCACAGGACAGGGGGCTGACGAGCAGTACTTC,CASSPTGQGADEQYF
TRBJ2-3,TRBV5-5,.,.,TGTGCCAGCAGCTTGGCGGGAGAGGCATATACGCAGTATTTT,CASSLAGEAYTQYF
TRBJ1-2,TRBV5-1,.,.,TGCGCCAGCAGCTTGGAGGGAAATCCAATTGGTGGCTACACCTTC,CASSLEGNPIGGYTF
TRBJ2-5,TRBV5-4,.,TRBD1,TGTGCCAGCAGCTTCCGAACCGGGACAGGCGGAGAGACCCAGTACTTC,CASSFRTGTGGETQYF
TRBJ1-2,TRBV6-5,.,TRBD1,TGTGCCAGCAGCCCCATGACAGGGAGCTATGGCTACACCTTC,CASSPMTGSYGYTF
TRBJ2-5,TRBV6-2/TRBV6-3,.,TRBD2,TGTGCCAGCAGCGGACTAGCGGGGACAGAGACCCAGTACTTC,CASSGLAGTETQYF
TRBJ1-6,TRBV14,.,.,TGTGCCAGCAGCCAAGACCGACGGGTGAGCTCCTATAATTCACCCCTCCACTTT,CASSQDRRVSSYNSPLHF
TRBJ2-1,TRBV7-3,.,.,TGTGCCAGCAGCTTATTTGGTGGCAATGAGCAGTTCTTC,CASSLFGGNEQFF
TRBJ2-6,TRBV7-3,.,.,TGTGCCAGCAGCTTATCGTCCGGGACTGGGGCCAACGTCCTGACTTTC,CASSLSSGTGANVLTF
TRBJ2-7,TRBV6-2/TRBV6-3,.,TRBD1,TGTGCCAGCAGTTACGGGGACAGCTACCTCTACGAGCAGTACTTC,CASSYGDSYLYEQYF
TRBJ2-5,TRBV5-4,.,TRBD2,TGTGCCAGCAGCTTGGAAGCGGGAGTGTCAGAGACCCAGTACTTC,CASSLEAGVSETQYF
TRBJ2-7,TRBV28,.,.,TGTGCCAGCAGTCAACTCCCGCAGGGCCTGTACTTC,CASSQLPQGLYF
TRBJ2-7,TRBV13,once,.,TGTGCCAGCAGCTTAAAATCCTACGAGCAGTACTTC,CASSLKSYEQYF
TRBJ2-7,TRBV6-5,.,TRBD1,TGTGCCAGCATGGGGACAGGGGCCGACGAGCAGTACTTC,CASMGTGADEQYF
TRBJ1-2,TRBV7-2,.,.,TGTGCCAGCAGCTTAGGTGGGGGTGACTATGGCTACACCTTC,CASSLGGGDYGYTF